In its sample, the clone carrying this TCR beta chain was seen many times. These data originate in a study of T-cell reconstitution after alpha-beta-depleted transplantation in children. TCRbeta library construction was performed incorporating unique molecular identifiers. TCRdb re-called the PCR reads with MiXCR, one entry per CDR3 protein. The table includes around 200,000 distinct CDR3 sequences, around 6.8% detected once. The V and J ends lost 3 bases and 5 bases respectively, with 10 bases between them. This CDR3 comprises 13 residues. CDR1 is DFQATT, CDR2 SNEGSKA, per germline (reference sequence).

The chain uses TRBV20-1 and TRBJ1-4; possibly TRBD1 for D (6 bases). Sequences were derived from PBMCs from the stem cell graft donor, sampled from the stem cell graft. The sequence was obtained from a human donor who donated a stem cell graft to a child with Wiskott-Aldrich syndrome. In nucleotides, the CDR3 is TGCAGTGCTAGCAGGGGAAGCAATGAAAAACTGTTTTTT. Amino acids: CSASRGSNEKLFF.